Sequencing of this T cell receptor beta chain was carried out in a study of T cell responses to AZD1222 COVID-19 vaccine. Germline V gives CDR1 SGDLS, CDR2 YYNGEE. This CDR3 is 16 amino acids long. V shed 4 bases and J shed 3 bases, with 17 bases lying between them. To note about this clone: Its matching antigen is unknown.

This table comes from immunoSEQ multiplex PCR, and its TCRdb copy is limited to in-frame clones, with some not included. The data hold around 100,000 clones, with less than 95% observed a single time. Overall study results and limits: Spike was spanned by vaccine-associated CD4 TCRs, which were dominant at 160-218 and 743-854. Just a handful of people given AZD1222 tested seropositive at baseline. A mostly white British donor set with more females was recruited, and clonal diversity was possibly underestimated. Repertoires were collected only later (after the peak T cell response had occurred).

The sample here was peripheral blood, taken on day 0 of AZD1222 vaccination. The source of this sequence is an adult in good health. The V and J genes are TRBV9 and TRBJ2-1, with D possibly matching TRBD1 (5 bases). This CDR3 reads CASSSRTRPFYNEQFF. The DNA of the CDR3 is TGTGCCAGCAGCTCCCGGACACGACCATTCTACAATGAGCAGTTCTTC.